A selection of T cell receptor beta chains follows, all from one sample in a study of OX40 agonist ivuxolimab in advanced cancers. The repertoire was sequenced with immunoSEQ multiplex PCR; TCRdb's copy has only in-frame clones and lacks some. The table records more than 45,000 clones, about 81% of them present only once. The specimen comprised CD4+ or CD8+ T cells sorted from blood, sampled in a trial of the OX40 agonist ivuxolimab. Receptor source: an adult with an advanced solid tumor such as melanoma, head and neck, liver or kidney cancer. Each CDR3 is given with its conserved first and last residue. Each record gives: CDR3 length, clone size, D gene, V gene, J gene, CDR3 protein, CDR3 DNA. D genes are given only for firm matches. Size values are once, few and many counts, or a class for expanded clones, and some rows have none.

>16|-|TRBD1|TRBV2|TRBJ2-5
CASSERSGTGEETQYF
TGTGCCAGCAGTGAACGGTCGGGGACAGGCGAAGAGACCCAGTACTTC
>15|-|-|TRBV6-6|TRBJ2-7
CASSYIGTVSYEQYF
TGTGCCAGCAGTTACATCGGGACGGTCTCCTACGAGCAGTACTTC
>14|-|TRBD1|TRBV18|TRBJ1-6
CASSEGQGTGSLHF
TGTGCCAGCTCAGAAGGACAGGGCACGGGGTCCCTCCACTTT
>13|-|-|TRBV6-5|TRBJ1-2
CASSPDINYGYTF
TGTGCCAGCAGTCCGGACATTAACTATGGCTACACCTTC
>15|-|TRBD1|TRBV7-9|TRBJ2-5
CASSPLGGTEETQYF
TGTGCCAGCAGCCCCTTAGGTGGGACAGAAGAGACCCAGTACTTC
>15|once|-|TRBV27|TRBJ2-7
CASRLTQDSSYEQYF
TGTGCCAGCAGATTAACCCAGGACAGCTCCTACGAGCAGTACTTC
>15|-|-|TRBV7-2|TRBJ2-2
CASRTGPSFGGELFF
TGTGCCAGCAGGACCGGGCCAAGCTTTGGCGGGGAGCTGTTTTTT
>15|-|TRBD2|TRBV7-2|TRBJ2-1
CASSTGLAVYNEQFF
TGTGCCAGCAGCACAGGACTAGCGGTCTACAATGAGCAGTTCTTC
>13|-|-|TRBV9|TRBJ2-5
CASSVSQQETQYF
TGTGCCAGCAGCGTCTCACAGCAAGAGACCCAGTACTTC
>16|-|-|TRBV5-6|TRBJ2-3
CASSYGTGSSTDTQYF
TGTGCCAGCAGTTACGGGACGGGAAGTAGCACAGATACGCAGTATTTT
>13|few|-|TRBV28|TRBJ1-2
CASSLTGRGGYTF
TGTGCCAGCAGTTTAACAGGCAGGGGCGGCTACACCTTC
>11|-|-|TRBV29-1|TRBJ1-2
CSVGDNYGYTF
TGCAGCGTTGGGGATAACTATGGCTACACCTTC
>12|once|-|TRBV19|TRBJ2-5
CASSFGGETQYF
TGTGCCAGTAGTTTTGGGGGGGAGACCCAGTACTTC
>17|-|TRBD1|TRBV6-1|TRBJ1-3
CASSGPGQGPSGNTIYF
TGTGCCAGCAGTGGCCCGGGACAGGGCCCCTCTGGAAACACCATATATTTT
>13|-|-|TRBV14|TRBJ2-7
CASSQGLFPEQYF
TGTGCCAGCAGCCAAGGACTCTTTCCCGAGCAGTACTTC
>13|-|-|TRBV6-5|TRBJ2-5
CASSYRGPKTQYF
TGTGCCAGCAGTTACAGGGGTCCCAAGACCCAGTACTTC
>16|-|-|TRBV5-6|TRBJ1-3
CASNHQLGTSGNTIYF
TGTGCCAGCAACCACCAACTCGGGACATCTGGAAACACCATATATTTT
>14|once|TRBD1|TRBV2|TRBJ1-2
CASRKGGQSYGYTF
TGTGCCAGCAGAAAGGGGGGACAGAGCTATGGCTACACCTTC
>15|-|-|TRBV7-9|TRBJ2-5
CASSFGTWGEETQYF
TGTGCCAGCAGCTTTGGGACGTGGGGGGAAGAGACCCAGTACTTC
>16|-|TRBD1|TRBV2|TRBJ1-5
CASSMGQGSSGQPQHF
TGTGCCAGCAGTATGGGACAGGGGTCTTCAGGTCAGCCCCAGCATTTT
>16|-|-|TRBV9|TRBJ2-3
CASSVAEGYEEGTQYF
TGTGCCAGCAGCGTAGCTGAGGGGTATGAGGAGGGTACGCAGTATTTT
>15|-|-|TRBV2|TRBJ2-5
CASGPGRQRGETQYF
TGTGCCAGCGGGCCCGGGCGACAGCGAGGGGAGACCCAGTACTTC
>14|-|TRBD2|TRBV7-9|TRBJ2-3
CASSSGGGTDTQYF
TGTGCCAGCAGTAGCGGGGGAGGTACAGATACGCAGTATTTT
>11|-|-|TRBV5-6|TRBJ1-3
CASSLGRSVYF
TGTGCCAGCAGCCTGGGACGGTCGGTATATTTT
>15|-|TRBD1|TRBV7-7|TRBJ2-3
CASSLDQGAQDTQYF
TGTGCCAGCAGCTTAGACCAGGGGGCTCAAGATACGCAGTATTTT
>15|-|-|TRBV4-1|TRBJ2-3
CASSQPTGVLDTQYF
TGCGCCAGCAGCCAACCGACAGGAGTCCTGGATACGCAGTATTTT
>14|-|-|TRBV7-2|TRBJ1-4
CASSEGFANEKLFF
TGTGCCAGCAGCGAGGGGTTCGCTAATGAAAAACTGTTTTTT
>15|-|TRBD2|TRBV5-4|TRBJ2-1
CASSLPSGGAGEQFF
TGTGCCAGCAGCTTGCCCAGCGGGGGGGCTGGTGAGCAGTTCTTC
>14|-|-|TRBV7-9|TRBJ1-4
CASSPPPLNEKLFF
TGTGCCAGCAGCCCTCCACCTCTTAATGAAAAACTGTTTTTT